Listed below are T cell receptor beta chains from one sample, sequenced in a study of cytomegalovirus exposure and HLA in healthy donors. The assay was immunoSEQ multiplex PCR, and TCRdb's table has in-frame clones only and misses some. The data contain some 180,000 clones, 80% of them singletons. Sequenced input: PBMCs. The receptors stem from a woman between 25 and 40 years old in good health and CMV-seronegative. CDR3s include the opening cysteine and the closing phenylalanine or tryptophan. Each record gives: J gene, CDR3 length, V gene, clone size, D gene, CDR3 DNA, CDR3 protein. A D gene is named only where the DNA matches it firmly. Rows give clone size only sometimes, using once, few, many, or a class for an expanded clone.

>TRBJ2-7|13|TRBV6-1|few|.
TGTGCCAGCAGTGAACTAACAGAGAACGAGCAGTACTTC
CASSELTENEQYF
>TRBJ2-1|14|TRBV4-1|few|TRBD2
TGCGCCAGCAGCCTAGGGAGCGGGAACAATGAGCAGTTCTTC
CASSLGSGNNEQFF
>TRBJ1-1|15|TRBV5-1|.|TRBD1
TGCGCCAGCAGCCCAAGGACAGGGGGGAACACTGAAGCTTTCTTT
CASSPRTGGNTEAFF
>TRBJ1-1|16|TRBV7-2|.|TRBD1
TGTGCCAGCAGCCCCCTCAGGGGGCTGAGGAACACTGAAGCTTTCTTT
CASSPLRGLRNTEAFF
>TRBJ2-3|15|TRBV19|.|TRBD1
TGTGCCAGTAGACCGGGACAGGGGTTTACAGATACGCAGTATTTT
CASRPGQGFTDTQYF
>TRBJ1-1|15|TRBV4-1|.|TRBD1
TGCGCCAGCAGCCAAGAAGCCACAGGGGACACTGAAGCTTTCTTT
CASSQEATGDTEAFF
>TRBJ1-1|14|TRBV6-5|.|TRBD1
TGTGCCAGCAGTTACGCAGGGGGAGACTTTGAAGCTTTCTTT
CASSYAGGDFEAFF
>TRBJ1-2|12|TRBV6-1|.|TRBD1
TGTGCCAGCAGGGACAGGGGCTATGGCTACACCTTC
CASRDRGYGYTF
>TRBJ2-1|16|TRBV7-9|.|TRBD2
TGTGCCAGCAGCCCACTACTTGGGGGGGTATACAATGAGCAGTTCTTC
CASSPLLGGVYNEQFF
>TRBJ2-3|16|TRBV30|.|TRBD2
TGTGCCTGGAGTGCCTGGACTAGCGGAGACACAGATACGCAGTATTTT
CAWSAWTSGDTDTQYF
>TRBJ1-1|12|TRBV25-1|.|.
TGTGCCAGCAGGCTCAGAGGGACTGAAGCTTTCTTT
CASRLRGTEAFF
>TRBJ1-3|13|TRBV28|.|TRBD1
TGTGCCAGCAGTTTCGACAGGGGTGCCCCGGTTGCGTTT
CASSFDRGAPVAF
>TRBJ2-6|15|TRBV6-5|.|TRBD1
TGTGCCAGCAGTTATACAGGGGCTGGGGCCAACGTCCTGACTTTC
CASSYTGAGANVLTF
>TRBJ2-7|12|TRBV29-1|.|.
TGCAGCGCGAAACAGGGAGTCTACGAGCAGTACTTC
CSAKQGVYEQYF
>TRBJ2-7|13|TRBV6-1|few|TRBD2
TGTGCCAGCAGTCCGGGACTAGCGGGCGAGCAGTACTTC
CASSPGLAGEQYF
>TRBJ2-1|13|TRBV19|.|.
TGTGCCAGTAGCCAGATACAGGGTGGAGAGCAGTTCTTC
CASSQIQGGEQFF
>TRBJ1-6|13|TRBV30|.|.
TGTGCCTGGAACCACAGGGCCGATTCACCCCTCCACTTT
CAWNHRADSPLHF
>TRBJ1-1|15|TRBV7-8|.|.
TGTGCCAGCAGCTTAGCGGCGGGGACGTTCACTGAAGCTTTCTTT
CASSLAAGTFTEAFF
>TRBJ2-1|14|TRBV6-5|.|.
TGTGCCAGCAGTTACACCCCGGTCGTGGATGAGCAGTTCTTC
CASSYTPVVDEQFF
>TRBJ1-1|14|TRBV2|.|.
TGTGCCAGCAGTGTTTCCAGGGGAGAGACTGAAGCTTTCTTT
CASSVSRGETEAFF
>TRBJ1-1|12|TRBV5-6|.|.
TGTGCCAGCAGGACATTGAACACTGAAGCTTTCTTT
CASRTLNTEAFF
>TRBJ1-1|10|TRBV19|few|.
TGTGCTCTCGATAGTACTGAAGCTTTCTTT
CALDSTEAFF
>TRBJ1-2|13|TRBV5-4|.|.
TGTGCCAGCAGTCGGGGGTCCGGCTATGGCTACACCTTC
CASSRGSGYGYTF
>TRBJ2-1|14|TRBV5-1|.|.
TGCGCCAGCAGCTTGGTTCAGGGATACAATGAGCAGTTCTTC
CASSLVQGYNEQFF
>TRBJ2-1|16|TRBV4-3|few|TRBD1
TGCGCCAGCAGCCACTCGACAGGGCCTTCCGGGAATGAGCAGTTCTTC
CASSHSTGPSGNEQFF
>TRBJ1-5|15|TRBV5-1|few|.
TGCGCCAGCAGCTTGGACGGAGGATCTAATCAGCCCCAGCATTTT
CASSLDGGSNQPQHF
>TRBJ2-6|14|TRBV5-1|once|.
TGCGCCAGCTCAGACAGCTCTGGGGCCAACGTCCTGACTTTC
CASSDSSGANVLTF
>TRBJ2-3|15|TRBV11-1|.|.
TGTGCCAGCAGACCCGGGCGGGGAAGCACAGATACGCAGTATTTT
CASRPGRGSTDTQYF
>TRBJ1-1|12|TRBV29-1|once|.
TGCAGCGCACAAACCATGAACACTGAAGCTTTCTTT
CSAQTMNTEAFF
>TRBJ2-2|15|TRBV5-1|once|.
TGCGCCAGTCGAGTAGGGGGGGTTTACACCGGGGAGCTGTTTTTT
CASRVGGVYTGELFF
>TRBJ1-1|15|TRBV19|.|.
TGTGCCAGTAGTATCCGTTTGAGGCCGAACACTGAAGCTTTCTTT
CASSIRLRPNTEAFF
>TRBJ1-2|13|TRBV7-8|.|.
TGTGCCAGCAGCTTAGGCCAGGGGTATGGCTACACCTTC
CASSLGQGYGYTF
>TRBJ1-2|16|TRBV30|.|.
TGTGCCTGGAGTCTTCCCGACTCACTTTTCAACTATGGCTACACCTTC
CAWSLPDSLFNYGYTF
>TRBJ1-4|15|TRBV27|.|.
TGTGCCAGCAGTTTATCGGAGGGGACTAATGAAAAACTGTTTTTT
CASSLSEGTNEKLFF
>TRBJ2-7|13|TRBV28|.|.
TGTGCCAGCAGTTTGGGGAGCTCCTACGAGCAGTACTTC
CASSLGSSYEQYF
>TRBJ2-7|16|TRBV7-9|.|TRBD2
TGTGCCAGCAGTTCCTGGGGAGGGAAGAGCTCCTACGAGCAGTACTTC
CASSSWGGKSSYEQYF
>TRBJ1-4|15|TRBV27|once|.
TGTGCCAGCAGTTTATGGGCAGGGGTCAATGAAAAACTGTTTTTT
CASSLWAGVNEKLFF
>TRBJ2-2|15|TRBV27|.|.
TGTGCCAGCAGGAGAGAGGTGGGGAACACCGGGGAGCTGTTTTTT
CASRREVGNTGELFF
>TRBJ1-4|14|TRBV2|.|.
TGTGCCAGCAGTGAACGGGGTGATCGGGAAAAACTGTTTTTT
CASSERGDREKLFF
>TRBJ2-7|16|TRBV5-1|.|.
TGCGCCAGCAGCTTGAATCCGGGGGTTCCTATTGACGAGCAGTACTTC
CASSLNPGVPIDEQYF